The clone carrying this T cell receptor (beta chain) was detected only a few times. The antigen is not known. These data are taken from a study of T cells after yellow fever vaccination. Universal primer sites and UMIs were introduced during 5'RACE template-switching synthesis of TCR cDNA. TCRdb re-analysed the 5' RACE reads in MiXCR, keeping a single row per CDR3 protein. The sample yields fewer than 500,000 distinct CDR3 sequences, approximately 19% seen once. This CDR3 is built from 16 residues. Germline values: CDR1 MNHEY, CDR2 SVGAGI. Trimming pared 6 bases from V and 4 bases from J, leaving 19 bases between. Whole-study findings and limits: The CD4 compartment and the CD8 compartment contained a small share of clonotypes in common.

The receptor was derived from a man aged 18 to 29 who received the YFV17D yellow fever vaccine. Sample: PBMCs, taken before the yellow fever booster vaccination. This chain links TRBV6-5 with TRBJ2-1; maybe TRBD2 (6 bases). CDR3 in amino acids: CASSRFRVGGYNEQFF. The CDR3 nucleotides are TGTGCCAGCAGCCGCTTTAGGGTCGGGGGTTACAATGAGCAGTTCTTC.